This TCR beta chain originates from a study of early T cells in non-severe SARS-CoV-2 infection. Regarding this clonotype: At one end the junction does not follow the germline gene, possibly because of a read error.

The TCR library protocol was used to attach unique molecular identifiers. These identifiers were attached to individual cDNA molecules. Each CDR3 protein is one row after TCRdb ran MiXCR on the 5' RACE reads. The sample includes more than 60,000 distinct CDR3 sequences, over 10% of them seen just once. Germline V CDR1 and CDR2: WNHNN, SYGVQD (reference sequence). CDR3 size: 15 residues. The chain employs TRBV10-1 and TRBJ1-3; D uncertain. The source of this sequence is an adult who was a healthcare worker with PCR-confirmed SARS-CoV-2 infection or an uninfected control (not recorded which). Source: whole blood, taken at baseline. CDR3 loop: CASSDFPDSENTIYF. For the CDR3, the DNA is TGCGCCAGCAGTGATTTCCCCGATTCTGAAAACACCATATATTTT.